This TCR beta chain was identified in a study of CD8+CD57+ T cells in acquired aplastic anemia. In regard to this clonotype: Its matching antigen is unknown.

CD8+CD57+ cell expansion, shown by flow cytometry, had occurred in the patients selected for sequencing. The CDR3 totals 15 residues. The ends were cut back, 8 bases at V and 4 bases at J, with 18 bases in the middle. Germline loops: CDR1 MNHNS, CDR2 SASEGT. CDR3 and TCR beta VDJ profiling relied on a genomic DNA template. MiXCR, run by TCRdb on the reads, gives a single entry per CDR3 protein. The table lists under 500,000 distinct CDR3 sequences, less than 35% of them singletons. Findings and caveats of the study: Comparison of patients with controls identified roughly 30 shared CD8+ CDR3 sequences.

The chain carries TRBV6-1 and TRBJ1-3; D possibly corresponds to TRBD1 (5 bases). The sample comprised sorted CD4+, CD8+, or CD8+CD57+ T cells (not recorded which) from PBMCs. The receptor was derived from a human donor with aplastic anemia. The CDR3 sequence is CASGNQGVPGNTIYF. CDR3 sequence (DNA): TGTGCCAGCGGAAACCAGGGTGTTCCCGGAAACACCATATATTTT.